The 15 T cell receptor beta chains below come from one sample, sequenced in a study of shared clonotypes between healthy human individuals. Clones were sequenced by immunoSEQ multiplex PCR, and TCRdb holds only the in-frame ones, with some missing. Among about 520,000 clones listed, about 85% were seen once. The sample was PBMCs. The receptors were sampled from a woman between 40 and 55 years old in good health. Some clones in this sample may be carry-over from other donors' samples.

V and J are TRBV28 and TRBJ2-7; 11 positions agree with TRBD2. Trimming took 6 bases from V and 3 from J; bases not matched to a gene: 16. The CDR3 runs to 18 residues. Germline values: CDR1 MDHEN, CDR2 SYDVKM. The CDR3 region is CASSWGVIAGGLFYEQYF. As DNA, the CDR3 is TGTGCCAGCAGCTGGGGGGTGATAGCGGGAGGGCTTTTCTACGAGCAGTACTTC.

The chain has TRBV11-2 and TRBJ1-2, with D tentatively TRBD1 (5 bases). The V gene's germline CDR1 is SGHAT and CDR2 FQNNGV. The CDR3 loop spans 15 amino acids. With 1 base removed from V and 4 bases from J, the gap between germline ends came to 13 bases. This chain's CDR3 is CASSLGPGTSYGYTF. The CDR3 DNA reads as TGTGCCAGCAGCTTAGGTCCCGGGACTAGCTATGGCTACACCTTC.

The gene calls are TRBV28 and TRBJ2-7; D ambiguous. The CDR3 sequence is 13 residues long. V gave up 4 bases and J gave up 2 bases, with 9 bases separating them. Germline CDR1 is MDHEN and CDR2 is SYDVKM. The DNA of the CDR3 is TGTGCCAGCAGTTGGCAGGTCACCTACGAGCAGTACTTC. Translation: CASSWQVTYEQYF.

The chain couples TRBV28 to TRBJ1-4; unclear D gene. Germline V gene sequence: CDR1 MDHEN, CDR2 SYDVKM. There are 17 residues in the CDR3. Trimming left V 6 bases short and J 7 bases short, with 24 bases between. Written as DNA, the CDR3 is TGTGCCAGCAGCCCACCCGTAAAAAAGTCCGGGTTTGAAAAACTGTTTTTT. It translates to CASSPPVKKSGFEKLFF.

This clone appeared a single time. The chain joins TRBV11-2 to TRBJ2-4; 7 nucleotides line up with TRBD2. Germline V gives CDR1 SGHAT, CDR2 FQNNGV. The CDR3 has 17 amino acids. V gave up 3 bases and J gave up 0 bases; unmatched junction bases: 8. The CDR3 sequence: CASSLTGTILAKNIQYF. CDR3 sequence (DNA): TGTGCCAGCAGCTTGACCGGGACTATCTTAGCCAAAAACATTCAGTACTTC. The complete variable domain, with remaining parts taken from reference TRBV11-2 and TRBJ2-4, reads EAGVAQSPRYKIIEKRQSVAFWCNPISGHATLYWYQQILGQGPKLLIQFQNNGVVDDSQLPKDRFSAERLKGVDSTLKIQPAKLEDSAVYLCASSLTGTILAKNIQYFGAGTRLSVL.

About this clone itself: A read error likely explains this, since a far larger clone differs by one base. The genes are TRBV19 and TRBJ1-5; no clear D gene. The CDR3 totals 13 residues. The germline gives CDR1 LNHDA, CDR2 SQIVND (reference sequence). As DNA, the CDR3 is TGTGCCAGTAGTGAGGTCCGAGGGCAGCTCCAGCATTTT. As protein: CASSEVRGQLQHF.

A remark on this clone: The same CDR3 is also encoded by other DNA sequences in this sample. The CDR3 is CASSWDGSYEQYF. CDR3 coding DNA: TGTGCCAGCAGTTGGGACGGCTCCTACGAGCAGTACTTC. This chain joins TRBV28 and TRBJ2-7; TRBD1 or TRBD2 may be the D gene (5 bases each). The V end lost 4 bases, the J end lost 0 bases, and 7 bases lay between the germline ends. Per the germline V gene, CDR1 is MDHEN and CDR2 is SYDVKM. The CDR3 runs to 13 residues.

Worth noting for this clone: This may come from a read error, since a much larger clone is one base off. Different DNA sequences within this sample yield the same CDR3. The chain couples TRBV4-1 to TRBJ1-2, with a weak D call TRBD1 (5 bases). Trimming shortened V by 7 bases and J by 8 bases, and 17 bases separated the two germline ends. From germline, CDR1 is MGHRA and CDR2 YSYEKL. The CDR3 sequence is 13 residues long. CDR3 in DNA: TGCGCCAGCACCCGTATGGGGGGTACCGGCTACACCTTC. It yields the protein CASTRMGGTGYTF.

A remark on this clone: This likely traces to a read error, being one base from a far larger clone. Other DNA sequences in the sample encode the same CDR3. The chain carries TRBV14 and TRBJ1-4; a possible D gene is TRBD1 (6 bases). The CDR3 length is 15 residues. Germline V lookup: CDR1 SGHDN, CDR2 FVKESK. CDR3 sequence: CASSTGGHSNEKLFF. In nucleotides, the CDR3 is TGTGCAAGCAGCACTGGGGGACATTCTAATGAAAAACTGTTTTTT.

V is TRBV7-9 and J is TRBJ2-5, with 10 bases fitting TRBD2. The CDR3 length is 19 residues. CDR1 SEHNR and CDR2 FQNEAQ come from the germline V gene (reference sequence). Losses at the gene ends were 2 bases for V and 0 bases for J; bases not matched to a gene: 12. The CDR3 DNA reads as TGTGCCAGCAGCTTAAAGGGACGGGTGACTAGCGGGTACCAAGAGACCCAGTACTTC. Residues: CASSLKGRVTSGYQETQYF.

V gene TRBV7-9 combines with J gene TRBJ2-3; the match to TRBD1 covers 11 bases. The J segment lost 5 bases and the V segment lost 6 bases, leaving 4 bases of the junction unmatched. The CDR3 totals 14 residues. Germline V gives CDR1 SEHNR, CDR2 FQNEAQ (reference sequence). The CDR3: CASRRDRGGDTQYF. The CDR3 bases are TGTGCCAGCAGACGGGACAGGGGGGGAGATACGCAGTATTTT.

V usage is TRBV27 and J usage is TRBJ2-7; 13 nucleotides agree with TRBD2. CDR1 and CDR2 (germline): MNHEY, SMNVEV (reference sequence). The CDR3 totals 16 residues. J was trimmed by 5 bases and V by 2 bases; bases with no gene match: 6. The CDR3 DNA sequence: TGTGCCAGCAGTTTACGGCCCGGGACTAGCGGGAACGAGCAGTACTTC. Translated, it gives CASSLRPGTSGNEQYF.

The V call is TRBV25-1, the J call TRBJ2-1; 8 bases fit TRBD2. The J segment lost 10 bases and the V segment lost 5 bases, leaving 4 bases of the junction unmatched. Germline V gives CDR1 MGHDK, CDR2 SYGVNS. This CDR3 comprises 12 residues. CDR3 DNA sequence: TGTGCCAGCAGTACTAGCGGCCTAGAGCAGTTCTTC. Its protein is CASSTSGLEQFF.

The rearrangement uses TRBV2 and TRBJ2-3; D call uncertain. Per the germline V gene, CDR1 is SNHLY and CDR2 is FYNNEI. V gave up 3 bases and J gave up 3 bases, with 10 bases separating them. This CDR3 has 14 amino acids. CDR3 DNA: TGTGCCAGCAGTGAGAGTCGGGCTACAGATACGCAGTATTTT. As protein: CASSESRATDTQYF.

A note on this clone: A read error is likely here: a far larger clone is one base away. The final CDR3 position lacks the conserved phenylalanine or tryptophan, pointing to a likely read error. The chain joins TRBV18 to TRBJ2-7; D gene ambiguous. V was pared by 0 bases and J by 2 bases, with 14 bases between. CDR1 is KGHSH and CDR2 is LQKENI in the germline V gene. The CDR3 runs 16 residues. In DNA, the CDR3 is TGTGCCAGCTCACCACCTGGCGGTTATCCTACCTACGAGCAGTACTCC. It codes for CASSPPGGYPTYEQYS.